This entry concerns a single T cell receptor (beta chain). Its antigen is not known. A junction end diverges from the germline sequence, so it may reflect a read error. Method: immunoSEQ multiplex PCR; TCRdb's copy keeps in-frame clones and lacks some. The top ten clones hold around 16% of a sample with roughly 52,000 clones, 55% to 75% of them seen once. Germline V gene sequence: CDR1 SSHAT, CDR2 FNYEAQ (reference sequence). The CDR3 consists of 15 residues. This sample was included in a study of vaccination effects on CD4 cells after COVID-19. Study-level results: Substantial clonal contraction characterized both infection- and vaccine-induced clones late after vaccination.

After expansion with viral peptide pools in the ViraFEST assay, antigen-specific CD4+ T cells were sequenced. Scientists isolated CD4+ T cells after a roughly ten-day culture period ended. Among the vaccine recipients, none had a prior SARS-CoV-2 infection, and nucleocapsid antibodies were negative. The TCR originated in a human donor who received a COVID-19 vaccine. Sequences were derived from CD4+ T cells from PBMCs cultured with SARS-CoV-2 spike peptides, sampled before COVID-19 vaccination. The chain employs TRBV7-7 and TRBJ2-3, with TRBD1 matching over 9 bases. In nucleotides, the CDR3 is TGTGCTAGCAGCCCCCTACCAAGACAGGGGGGGGCGCAGTATTTT. Amino acid sequence: CASSPLPRQGGAQYF. Full variable domain (missing parts from reference TRBV7-7 and TRBJ2-3): GAGVSQSPRYKVTKRGQDVTLRCDPISSHATLYWYQQALGQGPEFLTYFNYEAQPDKSGLPSDRFSAERPEGSISTLTIQRTEQRDSAMYRCASSPLPRQGGAQYFGPGTRLTVL.